The 19 T cell receptor beta chains presented below share a single source sample, sequenced in a study of T cell responses to AZD1222 COVID-19 vaccine. The protocol was immunoSEQ multiplex PCR, while the TCRdb copy is restricted to in-frame clones and leaves out a portion. Among about 140,000 clones listed, 90% to 95% were seen once. The sequences come from peripheral blood, collected on day 0 of MenACWY control vaccination. These receptors all stem from an adult in good health.

This rearrangement joins TRBV7-2 to TRBJ2-1; the D gene is possibly TRBD2 (6 bases). The length of the CDR3 is 14 residues. Germline CDR1 and CDR2: SGHTA and FQGNSA. The V gene lost 8 bases and the J gene lost 3 bases, with 14 bases spanning the gap. CDR3 DNA sequence: TGTGCCAGCCAGTCGCCGGGGGACTACAATGAGCAGTTCTTC. Its protein product is CASQSPGDYNEQFF.

The V call is TRBV7-9, the J call TRBJ2-1; TRBD1 might be the D (6 bases). Germline values: CDR1 SEHNR, CDR2 FQNEAQ (reference sequence). Trimming cost V 3 bases and J 8 bases, with 17 bases left between them. This CDR3 contains 15 residues. The CDR3 sequence is CASSFQGLWKDEQFF. The CDR3 DNA reads TGTGCCAGCAGCTTTCAGGGGCTATGGAAGGATGAGCAGTTCTTC.

This chain connects TRBV6-5 to TRBJ2-1; D remains ambiguous. V lost 4 bases and J 6 bases, leaving 10 bases between the germline ends. Germline lookup yields CDR1 MNHEY and CDR2 SVGAGI. The CDR3 is 13 residues long. Here the CDR3 reads CASSSHFINEQFF. CDR3 DNA sequence: TGTGCCAGCAGTTCCCACTTCATCAATGAGCAGTTCTTC.

This chain uses TRBV20-1 with TRBJ1-2; D gene unclear. The germline CDR1 and CDR2 sequences are DFQATT and SNEGSKA (reference sequence). This CDR3 spans 8 amino acids. The CDR3 is CSAYGYTF. CDR3 nucleotide sequence: TGCAGCGCCTATGGCTACACCTTC.

The V and J genes are TRBV5-1 and TRBJ1-1; 8 bases line up with TRBD1. V shed 2 bases, J shed 4 bases, and the junction held 7 bases outside the gene matches. Germline CDR1 and CDR2: SGHRS and YFSETQ. This CDR3 contains 15 residues. The chain's CDR3 is CASSFVTGVGTEAFF. The CDR3 coding sequence is TGCGCCAGCAGCTTTGTGACAGGGGTAGGCACTGAAGCTTTCTTT.

V usage is TRBV19 and J usage is TRBJ1-5; D is unclear. Germline CDR1 LNHDA, CDR2 SQIVND (reference sequence). The ends were cut back, 7 bases at V and 5 bases at J, with 21 bases in the middle. The CDR3 has 16 amino acids. CDR3 bases: TGTGCCAGTACGCCCGGGTGGGCTCAGGACTATCAGCCCCAGCATTTT. The encoded protein is CASTPGWAQDYQPQHF.

This chain links TRBV15 with TRBJ1-6; no clear D. Deletions cut 4 bases from V and 4 bases from J, with 8 bases between. Per the germline V gene, CDR1 is LNHNV and CDR2 is YYDKDF (reference sequence). CDR3 length equals 14 residues. In DNA, the CDR3 is TGTGCCACCAGCACGCGCTCTTATAATTCACCCCTCCACTTT. This codes for CATSTRSYNSPLHF.

The chain combines TRBV28 with TRBJ1-1; D is unclear. The CDR3 extends over 14 amino acids. CDR1 and CDR2 from the germline V gene are MDHEN and SYDVKM. Trimming removed 3 bases from V and 4 bases from J, with 12 bases in between. DNA of the CDR3: TGTGCCAGCAGTTTCCCCGGGAAGGCCACTGAAGCTTTCTTT. Encoded protein: CASSFPGKATEAFF.

This chain links TRBV4-3 with TRBJ1-2, with D tentatively TRBD1 (6 bases). V dropped 0 bases and J dropped 1 base, with 15 bases sitting between them. This CDR3 contains 17 residues. The germline V gene encodes CDR1 LGHNA and CDR2 YSLEER. CDR3 loop: CASSQDEGTLINYGYTF. The CDR3 nucleotides are TGCGCCAGCAGCCAAGACGAGGGGACACTGATTAACTATGGCTACACCTTC.

This rearrangement joins TRBV7-4 to TRBJ2-2; possibly TRBD2 for D (7 bases). Trimming removed 6 bases at V and 3 bases at J, with 17 bases between. There are 16 residues in the CDR3. CDR1 and CDR2 (germline): SGHVT, SQSDAQ. The CDR3 coding sequence is TGTGCCAGCAGTGATAGTGGGGGGGCTCACACCGGGGAGCTGTTTTTT. Amino acid sequence: CASSDSGGAHTGELFF.

The rearrangement links TRBV27 to TRBJ1-5, with D possibly matching TRBD1 (6 bases). The V gene lost 2 bases and the J gene lost 7 bases, with 15 bases spanning the gap. The CDR3 totals 15 residues. Germline V gene data show CDR1 as MNHEY and CDR2 as SMNVEV (reference sequence). The CDR3 here is CASSLTGSYGQPQHF. CDR3 coding DNA: TGTGCCAGCAGTTTAACAGGGTCTTATGGGCAGCCCCAGCATTTT.

The V call is TRBV4-1, the J call TRBJ2-7, with 7 nucleotides matching TRBD2. Germline lookup yields CDR1 MGHRA and CDR2 YSYEKL. This CDR3 contains 15 residues. The V segment lost 5 bases and the J segment 0 bases; nucleotides outside the gene matches: 7. The CDR3 nucleotides are TGCGCCAGCAGCGCCCAGCGGGACCCCTCCTACGAGCAGTACTTC. It encodes CASSAQRDPSYEQYF.

The chain combines TRBV7-6 with TRBJ2-5; no clear D gene. The CDR3 has 10 amino acids. The V gene lost 8 bases and the J gene lost 4 bases, with 5 bases spanning the gap. Germline V gene lookup returns CDR1 SGHVS and CDR2 FNYEAQ. The CDR3 sequence: CASGRETQYF. The CDR3 DNA reads TGTGCCAGCGGCAGAGAGACCCAGTACTTC. Filled out from reference TRBV7-6 and TRBJ2-5, the complete variable domain reads GAGVSQSPRYKVTKRGQDVALRCDPISGHVSLYWYRQALGQGPEFLTYFNYEAQQDKSGLPNDRFSAERPEGSISTLTIQRTEQRDSAMYRCASGRETQYFGPGTRLLVL.

The V call is TRBV6-5, the J call TRBJ2-1; the D gene is possibly TRBD2 (5 bases). Germline assignment: CDR1 MNHEY and CDR2 SVGAGI. The CDR3 spans 11 residues. Trimming pared 8 bases from V and 4 bases from J, leaving 6 bases between. The CDR3 DNA reads TGTGCCAGCGGGAGTTACAATGAGCAGTTCTTC. Its translation is CASGSYNEQFF.

The chain recombines TRBV7-6 with TRBJ2-1; the match to TRBD2 covers 8 bases. The CDR3 totals 16 residues. Unmatched junction bases numbered 10, after V lost 5 bases and J lost 4 bases. Per germline, CDR1 SGHVS and CDR2 FNYEAQ. CDR3 nucleotides: TGTGCCAGCAGCACCCAAACTAGCGGATTATACAATGAGCAGTTCTTC. It is translated as CASSTQTSGLYNEQFF.

In DNA, the CDR3 is TGTGCCAGCAGTGAACTCCGGCGCCTACCATTCGAGCAGTACTTC. This translates into CASSELRRLPFEQYF. This chain connects TRBV6-1 to TRBJ2-7; D is unclear. V lost 2 bases, J lost 6 bases, and 17 bases lay in between. The CDR3 sequence is 15 residues long. CDR1 is MNHNS, CDR2 SASEGT, per germline.

This rearrangement joins TRBV25-1 to TRBJ2-1, with a weak D call TRBD2 (6 bases). The V end lost 2 bases, the J end lost 7 bases, and 18 bases lay between the germline ends. CDR3 length: 16 amino acids. CDR1 is MGHDK, CDR2 SYGVNS, per germline. CDR3 bases: TGTGCCAGCAGTGAAATCGGCGGGGCTAAACAAAATGAGCAGTTCTTC. Amino acids: CASSEIGGAKQNEQFF.

V is TRBV15 and J is TRBJ1-5; D gene unclear. This CDR3 has 16 amino acids. Trimming stripped 1 base from V and 5 bases from J, with 15 bases between. CDR1 and CDR2 from the germline V gene are LNHNV and YYDKDF (reference sequence). CDR3 nucleotide sequence: TGTGCCACCAGCAGAGCCCCACCTCTGAGGGATCAGCCCCAGCATTTT. Translation gives CATSRAPPLRDQPQHF.

For the CDR3, the DNA is TGTGCCAGCAGCTTAGTGGTGGACCGACGGTTCTTC. As protein: CASSLVVDRRFF. The V gene is TRBV11-2, the J gene TRBJ2-1, with unresolved D. V dropped 1 base and J dropped 15 bases, with 13 bases sitting between them. Germline V gene data show CDR1 as SGHAT and CDR2 as FQNNGV. CDR3 size: 12 residues.